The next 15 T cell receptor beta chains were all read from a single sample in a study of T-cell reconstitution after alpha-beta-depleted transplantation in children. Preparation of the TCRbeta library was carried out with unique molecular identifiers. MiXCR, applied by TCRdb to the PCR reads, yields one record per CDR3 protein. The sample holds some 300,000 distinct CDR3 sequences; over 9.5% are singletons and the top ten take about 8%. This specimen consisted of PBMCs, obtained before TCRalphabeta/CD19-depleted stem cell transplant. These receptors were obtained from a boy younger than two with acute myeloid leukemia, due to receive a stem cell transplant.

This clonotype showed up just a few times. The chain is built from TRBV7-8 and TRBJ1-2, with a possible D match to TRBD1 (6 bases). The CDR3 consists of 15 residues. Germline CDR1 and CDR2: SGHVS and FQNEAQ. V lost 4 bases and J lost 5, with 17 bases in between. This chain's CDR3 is CASSSEGHRFYGYTF. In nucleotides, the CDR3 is TGTGCCAGCAGCTCAGAGGGACATCGGTTTTATGGCTACACCTTC.

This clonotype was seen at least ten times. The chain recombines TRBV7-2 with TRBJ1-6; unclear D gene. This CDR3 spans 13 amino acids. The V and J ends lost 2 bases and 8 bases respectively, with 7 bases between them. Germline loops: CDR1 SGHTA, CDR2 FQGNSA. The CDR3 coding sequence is TGTGCCAGCAGCTTACACAGCGATTCACCCCTCCACTTT. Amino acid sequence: CASSLHSDSPLHF.

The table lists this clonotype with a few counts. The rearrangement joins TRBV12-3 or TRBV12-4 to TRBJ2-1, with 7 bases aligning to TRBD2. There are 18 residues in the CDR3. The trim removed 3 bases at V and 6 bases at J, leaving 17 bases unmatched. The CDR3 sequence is CASSFVLAEAGWSNEQFF. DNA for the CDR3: TGTGCCAGCAGTTTTGTCCTAGCGGAGGCTGGATGGAGCAATGAGCAGTTCTTC.

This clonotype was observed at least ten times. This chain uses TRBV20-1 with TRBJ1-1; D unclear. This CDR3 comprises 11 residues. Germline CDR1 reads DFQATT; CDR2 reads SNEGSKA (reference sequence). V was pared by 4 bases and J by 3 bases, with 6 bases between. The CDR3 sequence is CSAKHDTEAFF. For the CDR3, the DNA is TGCAGTGCTAAACACGACACTGAAGCTTTCTTT.

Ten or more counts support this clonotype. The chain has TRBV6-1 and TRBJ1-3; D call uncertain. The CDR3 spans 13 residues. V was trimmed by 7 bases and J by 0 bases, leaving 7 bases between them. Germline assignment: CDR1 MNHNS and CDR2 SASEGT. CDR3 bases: TGTGCCAGCATGCTCCGCTCTGGAAACACCATATATTTT. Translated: CASMLRSGNTIYF.

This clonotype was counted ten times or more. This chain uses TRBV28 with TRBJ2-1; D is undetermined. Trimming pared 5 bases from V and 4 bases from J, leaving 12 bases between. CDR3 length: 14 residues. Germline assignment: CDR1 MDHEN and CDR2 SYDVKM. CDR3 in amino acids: CASSAPPEYNEQFF. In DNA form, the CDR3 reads TGTGCCAGCAGTGCTCCACCCGAGTACAATGAGCAGTTCTTC.

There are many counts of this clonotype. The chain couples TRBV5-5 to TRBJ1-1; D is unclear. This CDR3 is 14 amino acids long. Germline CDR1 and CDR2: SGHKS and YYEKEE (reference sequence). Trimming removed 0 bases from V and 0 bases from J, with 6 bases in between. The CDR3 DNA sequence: TGTGCCAGCAGCTTGGTGACACTGAACACTGAAGCTTTCTTT. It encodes CASSLVTLNTEAFF.

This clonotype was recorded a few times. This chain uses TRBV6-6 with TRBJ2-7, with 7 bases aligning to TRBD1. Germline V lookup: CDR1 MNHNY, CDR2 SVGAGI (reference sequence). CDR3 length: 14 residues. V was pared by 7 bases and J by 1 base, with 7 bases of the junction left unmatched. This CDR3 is CASTYRGMSYEQYF. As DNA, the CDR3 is TGTGCCAGCACCTACAGGGGAATGTCCTACGAGCAGTACTTC.

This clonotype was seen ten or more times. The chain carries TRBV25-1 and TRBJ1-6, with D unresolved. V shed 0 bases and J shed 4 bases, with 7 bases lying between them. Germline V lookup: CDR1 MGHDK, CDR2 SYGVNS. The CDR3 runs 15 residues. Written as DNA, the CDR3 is TGTGCCAGCAGTGAATATCCAGGTTATAATTCACCCCTCCACTTT. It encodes CASSEYPGYNSPLHF.

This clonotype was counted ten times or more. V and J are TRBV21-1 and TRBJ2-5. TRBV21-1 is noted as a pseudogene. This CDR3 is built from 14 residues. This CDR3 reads CASSKIRARETQYF. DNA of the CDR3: TGTGCCAGCAGCAAAATACGGGCACGAGAGACCCAGTACTTC.

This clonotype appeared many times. As DNA, the CDR3 is TGCGCCAGTACAAATAACAGGGGAAGAAGCACTGAAGCTTTCTTT. It specifies CASTNNRGRSTEAFF. The V call is TRBV5-1, the J call TRBJ1-1; TRBD1 matches at 7 bases. The V gene end was trimmed by 8 bases and the J gene end by 4 bases; junction bases not matched to a gene: 14. The CDR3 spans 15 residues. CDR1 and CDR2 (germline): SGHRS, YFSETQ.

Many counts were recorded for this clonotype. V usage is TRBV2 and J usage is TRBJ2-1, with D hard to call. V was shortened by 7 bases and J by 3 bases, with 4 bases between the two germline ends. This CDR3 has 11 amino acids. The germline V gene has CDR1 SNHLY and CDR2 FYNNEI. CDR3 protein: CASNSYNEQFF. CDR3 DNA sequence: TGTGCCAGCAACAGCTACAATGAGCAGTTCTTC. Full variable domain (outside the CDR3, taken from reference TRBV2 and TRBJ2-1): EPEVTQTPSHQVTQMGQEVILRCVPISNHLYFYWYRQILGQKVEFLVSFYNNEISEKSEIFDDQFSVERPDGSNFTLKIRSTKLEDSAMYFCASNSYNEQFFGPGTRLTVL.

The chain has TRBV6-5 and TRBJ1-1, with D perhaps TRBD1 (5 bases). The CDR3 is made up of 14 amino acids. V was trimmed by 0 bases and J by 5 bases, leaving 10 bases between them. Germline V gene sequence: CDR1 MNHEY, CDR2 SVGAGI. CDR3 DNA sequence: TGTGCCAGCAGTTACTCGGGGGGGAGGACTGAAGCTTTCTTT. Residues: CASSYSGGRTEAFF.

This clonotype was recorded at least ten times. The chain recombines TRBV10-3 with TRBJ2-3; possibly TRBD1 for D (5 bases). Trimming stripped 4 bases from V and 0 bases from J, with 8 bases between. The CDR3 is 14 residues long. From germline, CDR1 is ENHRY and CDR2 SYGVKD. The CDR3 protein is CAISGGHSTDTQYF. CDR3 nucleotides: TGTGCCATCAGTGGTGGACATAGCACAGATACGCAGTATTTT.

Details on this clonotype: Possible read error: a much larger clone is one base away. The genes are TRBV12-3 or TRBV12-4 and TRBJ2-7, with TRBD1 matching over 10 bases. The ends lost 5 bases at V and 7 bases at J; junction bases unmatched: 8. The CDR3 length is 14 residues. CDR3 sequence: CASSTTDRGKEQYF. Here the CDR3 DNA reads TGTGCCAGCAGTACTACGGACAGGGGGAAAGAGCAGTACTTC.